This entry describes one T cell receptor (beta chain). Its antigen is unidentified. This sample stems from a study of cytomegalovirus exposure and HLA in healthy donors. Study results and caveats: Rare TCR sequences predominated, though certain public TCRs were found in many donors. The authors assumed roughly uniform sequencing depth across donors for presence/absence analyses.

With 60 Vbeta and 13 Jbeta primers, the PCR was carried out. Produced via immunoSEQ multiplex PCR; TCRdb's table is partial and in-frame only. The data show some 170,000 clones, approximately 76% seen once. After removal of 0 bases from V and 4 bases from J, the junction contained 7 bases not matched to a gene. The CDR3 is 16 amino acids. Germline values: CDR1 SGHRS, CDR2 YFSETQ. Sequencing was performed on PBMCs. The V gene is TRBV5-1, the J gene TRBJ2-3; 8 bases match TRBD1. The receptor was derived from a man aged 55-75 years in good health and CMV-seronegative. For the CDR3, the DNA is TGCGCCAGCAGCTTGGCCGGAGACAGGGGAGCAGATACGCAGTATTTT. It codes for CASSLAGDRGADTQYF.